This T cell receptor (beta chain) came from a study of blood T cell repertoires in COVID-19. The wider study: COVID-19 samples collected from the United States, Italy and Spain covered acute and convalescent phases. Sample material is recorded as cDNA or gDNA derived from T cells, B-cell-depleted T cells, or PBMCs.

Germline CDR1 and CDR2: SEHNR and FQNEAQ (reference sequence). The V segment lost 3 bases and the J segment 4 bases; nucleotides outside the gene matches: 14. The CDR3 is 18 residues long. Authors' data handling: Scientists estimated how many nucleated cells there were by amplifying reference gene primers. The table came from immunoSEQ multiplex PCR; TCRdb's copy has only in-frame clones and leaves some out. Clone size and the V and J calls come from that table; the DNA yielded D and trimming. Of about 16,000 clones in the sample, 80% to 90% were seen once. The source material was peripheral blood. The chain recombines TRBV7-9 with TRBJ2-3; 9 bases align to TRBD2. The TCR comes from an elderly man with active COVID-19. CDR3 sequence: CASSFSLAGGSMADTQYF. The CDR3 DNA sequence: TGTGCCAGCAGCTTTTCCCTGGCGGGGGGGAGTATGGCAGATACGCAGTATTTT.